The 28 T cell receptor beta chains below all came from one sample that was sequenced in a study of shared clonotypes between healthy human individuals. Naive CD8 cells, CD45RO-negative and positively selected for CCR7, excluded terminally differentiated effector memory CD45RA+ cells. The repertoire was sequenced with immunoSEQ multiplex PCR; TCRdb's copy has only in-frame clones and lacks some. This sample has approximately 1.9 million clones; approximately 92% occur once, and the top ten carry around 1.7%. Sequencing input: naive CD8+ T cells from PBMCs. The receptors shown here come from a man aged 18 to 29 in good health. Some clones in this sample may be carry-over from other donors' samples.

The chain joins TRBV27 to TRBJ2-3, with TRBD1 as a possible D gene (6 bases). CDR3 length: 15 amino acids. V lost 6 bases and J lost 4, with 17 bases in between. Germline CDR1 reads MNHEY; CDR2 reads SMNVEV (reference sequence). CDR3 sequence reads: CASSPDRYSSDTQYF. The CDR3 bases are TGTGCCAGCAGCCCCGACAGGTATTCATCAGATACGCAGTATTTT.

The chain links TRBV6-5 to TRBJ2-1; D gene unclear. The CDR3 totals 12 residues. Germline V gives CDR1 MNHEY, CDR2 SVGAGI. V was shortened by 8 bases and J by 5 bases, with 10 bases between the two germline ends. The CDR3 DNA reads as TGTGCCAGCTGTATAGGGAACAATGAGCAGTTCTTC. This gives the protein CASCIGNNEQFF.

This chain connects TRBV7-3 to TRBJ2-3; D is possibly TRBD1 (5 bases). The CDR3 length is 15 residues. In germline, CDR1 is SGHTA, CDR2 FQGTGA. V was trimmed by 4 bases and J by 1 base, leaving 12 bases between them. The CDR3 sequence: CASSSGHSRTDTQYF. The CDR3 DNA is TGTGCCAGCAGCTCCGGACACTCACGCACAGATACGCAGTATTTT.

J is TRBJ2-3 and V is TRBV4-1, with 8 positions matching TRBD2. V lost 3 bases, J lost 3 bases, and 14 bases stayed unmatched. Germline CDR1 reads MGHRA; CDR2 reads YSYEKL. The CDR3 length is 18 residues. The CDR3 region has the DNA TGCGCCAGCAGCCACACCGTCGGGACTAGGGGGAGGACAGATACGCAGTATTTT. Protein: CASSHTVGTRGRTDTQYF.

The chain combines TRBV5-6 with TRBJ1-2, with 12 bases identical to TRBD1. The V gene's germline CDR1 is SGHDT and CDR2 YYEEEE. V was clipped by 10 bases and J by 6 bases; unmatched bases: 16. The CDR3 covers 16 residues. The CDR3: CACKKWDRGQFDGYTF. The CDR3 DNA is TGTGCCTGTAAGAAGTGGGACAGGGGGCAATTTGATGGCTACACCTTC. The variable domain in full, with the rest retrieved from reference TRBV5-6 and TRBJ1-2, is DAGVTQSPTHLIKTRGQQVTLRCSPKSGHDTVSWYQQALGQGPQFIFQYYEEEERQRGNFPDRFSGHQFPNYSSELNVNALLLGDSALYLCACKKWDRGQFDGYTFGSGTRLTVV.

The chain combines TRBV6-5 with TRBJ1-6, with a weak D call TRBD1 (5 bases). This CDR3 spans 13 amino acids. Trimming removed 2 bases from V and 13 bases from J, with 12 bases in between. CDR1 and CDR2 from the germline V gene are MNHEY and SVGAGI. CDR3 loop: CASSYQGSNPLHF. The CDR3 DNA sequence: TGTGCCAGCAGTTACCAGGGTAGTAATCCCCTCCACTTT.

This chain uses TRBV21-1 with TRBJ1-2. TRBV21-1 counts as a pseudogene. The CDR3 spans 15 residues. CDR3 sequence (DNA): TGTGCCAGCAGCAAAAGGGATTCCTTGGGCTATGGCTACACCTTC. Amino acids: CASSKRDSLGYGYTF.

The rearrangement links TRBV14 to TRBJ1-1; the D is unclear. Germline assignment: CDR1 SGHDN and CDR2 FVKESK. The V and J ends lost 2 bases and 0 bases respectively, with 10 bases between them. CDR3 length equals 15 residues. The CDR3 DNA follows: TGTGCCAGCAGCCAATATAAGGGCGTGAACACTGAAGCTTTCTTT. Translation: CASSQYKGVNTEAFF. The full variable domain, in which reference TRBV14 and TRBJ1-1 provide the parts outside the CDR3, is EAGVTQFPSHSVIEKGQTVTLRCDPISGHDNLYWYRRVMGKEIKFLLHFVKESKQDESGMPNNRFLAERTGGTYSTLKVQPAELEDSGVYFCASSQYKGVNTEAFFGQGTRLTVV.

The chain has TRBV9 and TRBJ1-5, with TRBD1 matching 10 bases. V lost 3 bases and J lost 6; bases outside the gene matches: 6. CDR1 is SGDLS, CDR2 YYNGEE, per germline. CDR3 length: 15 residues. The CDR3 reads CASSGGTGESQPQHF. CDR3 sequence (DNA): TGTGCCAGCAGCGGGGGGACAGGGGAAAGTCAGCCCCAGCATTTT.

The gene calls are TRBV6-1 and TRBJ2-1; possibly TRBD2 for D (5 bases). Deletions cut 2 bases from V and 8 bases from J, with 7 bases between. This CDR3 spans 12 amino acids. The V gene's germline CDR1 is MNHNS and CDR2 SASEGT. CDR3 sequence reads: CASSERRDEQFF. CDR3 nucleotide sequence: TGTGCCAGCAGTGAAAGGCGGGATGAGCAGTTCTTC.

This chain connects TRBV7-6 to TRBJ1-2; D is possibly TRBD1 (5 bases). In germline, CDR1 is SGHVS, CDR2 FNYEAQ. V was shortened by 6 bases and J by 2 bases, with 19 bases between the two germline ends. The CDR3 has 16 amino acids. CDR3 nucleotides: TGTGCCAGCAGTTCAGCTTTCACAGGATACAACTATGGCTACACCTTC. It codes for CASSSAFTGYNYGYTF.

This rearrangement joins TRBV28 to TRBJ2-5; no clear D gene. Germline V gene sequence: CDR1 MDHEN, CDR2 SYDVKM. V was shortened by 4 bases and J by 0 bases, with 18 bases between the two germline ends. This CDR3 contains 17 residues. The CDR3 coding sequence is TGTGCCAGCAGTTACCCCAAAGTATTACCCCACCAAGAGACCCAGTACTTC. Translating it yields CASSYPKVLPHQETQYF.

Written as DNA, the CDR3 is TGCAGCGTTGAAGTAAGTGAATACGAGCAGTACTTC. Translating gives CSVEVSEYEQYF. The chain joins TRBV29-1 to TRBJ2-7, with D unclear. The V end was cut by 1 base, the J end by 4 bases, with 8 bases between. The length of the CDR3 is 12 residues. Germline values: CDR1 SQVTM, CDR2 ANQGSEA.

This clone has only a few counts. The chain combines TRBV19 with TRBJ1-1; possibly TRBD1 for D (5 bases). Germline V lookup: CDR1 LNHDA, CDR2 SQIVND (reference sequence). The CDR3 is 14 residues long. V was clipped by 0 bases and J by 5 bases, with 10 bases between them. The CDR3 sequence: CASSIEWGKTEAFF. In nucleotides, the CDR3 is TGTGCCAGTAGTATAGAATGGGGGAAGACTGAAGCTTTCTTT.

This clone was seen a few times. This chain links TRBV27 with TRBJ1-2, with TRBD1 matching over 9 bases. The CDR3 covers 14 residues. V shed 9 bases and J 7 bases; nucleotides not matched to a gene: 12. Germline lookup yields CDR1 MNHEY and CDR2 SMNVEV (reference sequence). The CDR3 loop is CASTTTGGSGGYTF. For the CDR3, the DNA is TGTGCCAGTACTACGACAGGGGGAAGTGGTGGCTACACCTTC.

This chain links TRBV29-1 with TRBJ2-7; the D is unclear. Deletions cut 6 bases from V and 3 bases from J, with 12 bases between. Germline CDR1 reads SQVTM; CDR2 reads ANQGSEA. The CDR3 consists of 12 residues. CDR3 protein: CSVSPGLYEQYF. DNA of the CDR3: TGCAGCGTATCCCCCGGCCTCTACGAGCAGTACTTC.

This chain joins TRBV19 and TRBJ2-1; no clear D gene. This CDR3 comprises 16 residues. The V gene's germline CDR1 is LNHDA and CDR2 SQIVND (reference sequence). Deletions cut 0 bases from V and 0 bases from J, with 9 bases between. The CDR3 coding sequence is TGTGCCAGTAGTATAGATCGGAGCGCCTCCTACAATGAGCAGTTCTTC. Translated, it gives CASSIDRSASYNEQFF.

This chain uses TRBV7-2 with TRBJ1-5; 8 bases are a match to TRBD1. Germline V CDR1 and CDR2: SGHTA, FQGNSA. The CDR3 has 17 residues. V shed 7 bases and J 10 bases; nucleotides not matched to a gene: 21. CDR3: CASTRGLLGQGGEPQHF. In DNA form, the CDR3 reads TGTGCCAGCACCAGGGGGCTGCTGGGGCAGGGTGGTGAACCCCAGCATTTT.

The chain recombines TRBV5-1 with TRBJ2-5, with 7 bases fitting TRBD1. The CDR3 is 16 amino acids. Germline CDR1 reads SGHRS; CDR2 reads YFSETQ. V trimming: 1 base; J trimming: 5 bases; junction bases outside the gene matches: 11. The CDR3 is CASSLPRDSGSETQYF. CDR3 DNA: TGCGCCAGCAGCTTGCCACGGGACAGTGGATCGGAGACCCAGTACTTC.

The chain is built from TRBV7-2 and TRBJ2-3; tentative D call: TRBD1 (6 bases). Between the trimmed V and J ends, which lost 4 bases and 3 bases, there was a span of 17 bases. The CDR3 covers 16 residues. Germline assignment: CDR1 SGHTA and CDR2 FQGNSA. The CDR3 DNA reads TGTGCCAGCAGCTCAACCGGGACAAGGGTAACAGATACGCAGTATTTT. This gives the protein CASSSTGTRVTDTQYF.

V and J are TRBV2 and TRBJ1-6; D unresolved. Germline CDR1 is SNHLY and CDR2 is FYNNEI. Trimming pared 3 bases from V and 7 bases from J, leaving 16 bases between. This CDR3 contains 16 residues. CDR3 sequence (DNA): TGTGCCAGCAGTGATTCAGCGACCCTACGAAATTCACCCCTCCACTTT. Protein: CASSDSATLRNSPLHF.

The chain links TRBV14 to TRBJ2-3; D is tentatively TRBD1 or TRBD2 (5 bases each). Looked up from germline, CDR1 is SGHDN and CDR2 is FVKESK. The V and J ends lost 4 bases and 0 bases respectively, with 17 bases between them. CDR3 length: 17 amino acids. The CDR3 is CASSRVWETDSTDTQYF. The CDR3 nucleotides are TGTGCCAGCAGCCGAGTTTGGGAGACAGATAGCACAGATACGCAGTATTTT.

The chain joins TRBV27 to TRBJ1-1; 8 bases are a match to TRBD1. Germline CDR1 is MNHEY and CDR2 is SMNVEV (reference sequence). This CDR3 region has 14 residues. V was clipped by 6 bases and J by 7 bases; unmatched bases: 10. The CDR3: CASRGNRGYDEAFF. As DNA, the CDR3 is TGTGCCAGCAGGGGGAACAGGGGGTATGATGAAGCTTTCTTT.

The CDR3 reads CASSLFGEEVTGELFF. As DNA, the CDR3 is TGTGCCAGCAGCTTGTTTGGGGAGGAAGTAACCGGGGAGCTGTTTTTT. The chain joins TRBV5-6 to TRBJ2-2, with D perhaps matching TRBD2 (6 bases). The germline V gene encodes CDR1 SGHDT and CDR2 YYEEEE. Between the trimmed V and J ends, which lost 1 base and 5 bases, there was a span of 15 bases. The CDR3 has 16 amino acids.

This chain links TRBV5-4 with TRBJ2-7; weak D call: TRBD1 (6 bases). Looked up from germline, CDR1 is SGHNT and CDR2 is YYREEE (reference sequence). CDR3 length: 15 residues. The ends were cut back, 0 bases at V and 0 bases at J, with 10 bases in the middle. The CDR3 region has the DNA TGTGCCAGCAGCTTGGAGACAGGTCCCTCCTACGAGCAGTACTTC. Protein: CASSLETGPSYEQYF.

This clone was counted only a few times. The chain couples TRBV9 to TRBJ1-5; 7 positions match TRBD1. The CDR3 contains 15 residues. The V gene end was trimmed by 0 bases and the J gene end by 5 bases; junction bases not matched to a gene: 5. CDR1 and CDR2 from the germline V gene are SGDLS and YYNGEE. CDR3 nucleotide sequence: TGTGCCAGCAGCGTAGGAGGGGGCTGGGATCAGCCCCAGCATTTT. Its protein is CASSVGGGWDQPQHF.

There are a few counts of this clone. The chain couples TRBV11-2 to TRBJ1-1; no reliable D call. Trimming took 3 bases from V and 0 from J, leaving 11 bases between them. The germline V gene encodes CDR1 SGHAT and CDR2 FQNNGV. This CDR3 contains 15 residues. This chain's CDR3 is CASSLGGRLNTEAFF. CDR3 bases: TGTGCCAGCAGCTTGGGAGGACGGTTGAACACTGAAGCTTTCTTT.

The chain joins TRBV11-2 to TRBJ2-7; weak D call: TRBD2 (6 bases). This CDR3 has 15 residues. Trimming removed 5 bases at V and 1 base at J, with 15 bases between. Germline assignment: CDR1 SGHAT and CDR2 FQNNGV. This CDR3 is CASSPRESLSYEQYF. The CDR3 bases are TGTGCCAGCAGCCCCCGGGAGTCTCTATCCTACGAGCAGTACTTC.